This TCR beta chain emerged from a study of T cells in Graves' hyperthyroidism and ophthalmopathy. On the study more broadly: Blood from the periphery was taken at initial diagnosis, before any treatment.

Criteria for exclusion of patients were uncontrolled infection, other autoimmune disease, pregnancy or lactation. Researchers amplified the TCR beta CDR3 regions from RNA transcripts. Carried out on the TCR CDR3, a first-round RT-PCR used the HTBI primer set. A single record per CDR3 protein comes from TCRdb applying MiXCR to the multiplex PCR reads. There are around 600,000 distinct CDR3 sequences in the sample; roughly 15% occur only once, and 9.5% to 15% lies in the top ten. This clonotype was found many times. This CDR3 comprises 17 residues. V trimming: 4 bases; J trimming: 2 bases; junction bases outside the gene matches: 8. Looked up from germline, CDR1 is MDHEN and CDR2 is SYDVKM.

The V and J genes are TRBV28 and TRBJ2-3; 11 bases are shared with TRBD2. What was sequenced was blood. The origin of this receptor is a woman aged 45-65 years with Graves' ophthalmopathy. The CDR3 protein is CASSSGTSGRNTDTQYF. CDR3 in DNA: TGTGCCAGCAGTTCCGGGACTAGCGGCCGAAACACAGATACGCAGTATTTT. Looking up the rest from reference TRBV28 and TRBJ2-3 gives the full variable domain: DVKVTQSSRYLVKRTGEKVFLECVQDMDHENMFWYRQDPGLGLRLIYFSYDVKMKEKGDIPEGYSVSREKKERFSLILESASTNQTSMYLCASSSGTSGRNTDTQYFGPGTRLTVL.